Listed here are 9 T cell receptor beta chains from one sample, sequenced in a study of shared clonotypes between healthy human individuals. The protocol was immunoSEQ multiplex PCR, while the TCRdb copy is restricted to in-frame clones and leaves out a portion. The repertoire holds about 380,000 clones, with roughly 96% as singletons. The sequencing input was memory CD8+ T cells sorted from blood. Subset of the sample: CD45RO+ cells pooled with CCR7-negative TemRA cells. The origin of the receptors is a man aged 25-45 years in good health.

The CDR3: CASSPWHSADWHTDTQYF. CDR3 bases: TGTGCCAGCAGCCCTTGGCATTCGGCGGACTGGCACACAGATACGCAGTATTTT. The J gene is TRBJ2-3, the V gene TRBV5-4; D may be TRBD2 (5 bases). Germline V lookup: CDR1 SGHNT, CDR2 YYREEE (reference sequence). V was shortened by 4 bases and J by 2 bases, with 23 bases between the two germline ends. This CDR3 has 18 residues.

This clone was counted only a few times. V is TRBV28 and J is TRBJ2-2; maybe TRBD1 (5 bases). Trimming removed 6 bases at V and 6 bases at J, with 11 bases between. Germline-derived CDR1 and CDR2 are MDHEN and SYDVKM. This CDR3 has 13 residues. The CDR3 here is CASRIRVSGELFF. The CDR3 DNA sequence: TGTGCCAGCAGAATCAGGGTTTCCGGGGAGCTGTTTTTT.

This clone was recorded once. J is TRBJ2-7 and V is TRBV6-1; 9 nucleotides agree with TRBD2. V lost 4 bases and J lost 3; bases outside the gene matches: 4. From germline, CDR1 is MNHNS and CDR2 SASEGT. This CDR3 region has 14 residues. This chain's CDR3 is CASSVGTSFYEQYF. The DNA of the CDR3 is TGTGCCAGCAGTGTCGGGACTAGCTTCTACGAGCAGTACTTC.

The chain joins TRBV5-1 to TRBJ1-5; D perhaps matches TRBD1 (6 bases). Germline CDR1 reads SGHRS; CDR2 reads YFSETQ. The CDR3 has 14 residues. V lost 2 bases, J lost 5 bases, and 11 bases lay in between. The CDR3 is CASSLDRLDQPQHF. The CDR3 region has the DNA TGCGCCAGCAGCTTAGACAGGCTCGATCAGCCCCAGCATTTT.

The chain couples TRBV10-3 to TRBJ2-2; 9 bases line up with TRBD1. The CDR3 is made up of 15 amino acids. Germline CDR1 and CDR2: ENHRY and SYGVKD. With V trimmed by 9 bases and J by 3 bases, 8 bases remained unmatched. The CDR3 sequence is CAIRRDRVDTGELFF. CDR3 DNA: TGTGCCATAAGACGGGACAGGGTGGACACCGGGGAGCTGTTTTTT.

Here the CDR3 reads CASSFDRNYGYTF. For the CDR3, the DNA is TGTGCCAGCAGCTTTGACAGGAACTATGGCTACACCTTC. The rearrangement uses TRBV7-9 and TRBJ1-2, with D tentatively TRBD1 (6 bases). Trimming removed 3 bases at V and 2 bases at J, with 7 bases between. The CDR3 is 13 residues long. Germline V CDR1 and CDR2: SEHNR, FQNEAQ (reference sequence).

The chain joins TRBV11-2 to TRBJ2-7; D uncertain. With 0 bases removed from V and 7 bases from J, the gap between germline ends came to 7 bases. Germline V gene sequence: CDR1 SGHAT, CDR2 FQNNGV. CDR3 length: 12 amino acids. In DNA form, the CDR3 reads TGTGCCAGCAGCTTAGATCCCCGGGAGCAGTACTTC. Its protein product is CASSLDPREQYF.

The CDR3 DNA sequence: TGTGCCAGCAGCGTAGCTTCCACTAGCGGACCCTACGAGCAGTACTTC. This sequence encodes CASSVASTSGPYEQYF. V gene TRBV9 combines with J gene TRBJ2-7, with TRBD2 identical over 8 bases. Germline trimming cut 0 bases from V and 2 bases from J; bases unmatched to any gene: 7. CDR1 and CDR2 (germline): SGDLS, YYNGEE. CDR3 length: 16 amino acids.

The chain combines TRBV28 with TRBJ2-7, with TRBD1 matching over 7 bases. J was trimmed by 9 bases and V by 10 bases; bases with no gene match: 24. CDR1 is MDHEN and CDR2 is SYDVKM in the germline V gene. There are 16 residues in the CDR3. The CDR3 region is CATGVTGKTLAGVQYF. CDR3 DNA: TGTGCCACCGGGGTGACAGGGAAAACACTTGCCGGGGTGCAGTACTTC.